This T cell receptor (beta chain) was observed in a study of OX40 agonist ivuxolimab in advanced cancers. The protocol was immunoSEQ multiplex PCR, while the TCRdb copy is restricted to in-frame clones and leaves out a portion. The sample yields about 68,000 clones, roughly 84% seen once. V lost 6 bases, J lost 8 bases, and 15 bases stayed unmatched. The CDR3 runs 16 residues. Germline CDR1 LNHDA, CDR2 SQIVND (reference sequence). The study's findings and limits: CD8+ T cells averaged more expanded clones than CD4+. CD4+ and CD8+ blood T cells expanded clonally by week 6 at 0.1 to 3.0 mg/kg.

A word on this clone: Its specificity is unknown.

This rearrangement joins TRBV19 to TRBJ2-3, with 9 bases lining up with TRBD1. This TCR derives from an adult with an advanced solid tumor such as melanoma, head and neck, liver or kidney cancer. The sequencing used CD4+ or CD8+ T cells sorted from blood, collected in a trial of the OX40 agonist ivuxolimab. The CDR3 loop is CASSPRPGTGFGTQYF. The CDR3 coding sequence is TGTGCCAGTAGCCCCCGACCTGGGACAGGGTTTGGTACGCAGTATTTT.